This entry describes one T cell receptor (beta chain). Antigen: not known. This record comes from a study of glioma-infiltrating T cells after dendritic cell vaccination. Overall study findings and caveats: Higher TCR clonality did not directly relate to longer survival.

Data came from immunoSEQ multiplex PCR; TCRdb stores just in-frame clones and leaves some out. The repertoire has 100,000 or so clones, about 90% of them found once; the top ten carry 2.7%. Time point in this sample: after dendritic cell vaccination, including at tumor progression/relapse. PBMC were collected before vaccination, two weeks after the third vaccination, and at progression. Germline V lookup: CDR1 GTSNPN, CDR2 SVGIG (reference sequence). The ends lost 0 bases at V and 7 bases at J; junction bases unmatched: 14. The CDR3 sequence is 18 residues long. This chain links TRBV30 with TRBJ2-2; 10 bases fit TRBD2. The sample here was blood, taken after dendritic cell vaccination. The receptor was isolated from a human donor with glioblastoma. DNA of the CDR3: TGTGCCTGGAGTGTGAGGGGGCTAGCGGGAGCTCGGATCGGGGAGCTGTTTTTT. The encoded protein is CAWSVRGLAGARIGELFF.